The TCR beta chain under discussion was sequenced for a study of PD-L1 blockade in urothelial cancer. About the research overall: Twenty-five of 29 patients were males with bladder-origin urothelial cancer. Study patients had been treated with 0 to 3 previous chemotherapy regimens. Timepoints chosen for blood analysis were 3 weeks (second dose) and 6 weeks after treatment start.

Documented time point: peripheral blood 6 weeks after treatment start. For each patient, 1 to 8 samples were obtained, pretreatment and on-treatment. Data came from immunoSEQ multiplex PCR; TCRdb stores just in-frame clones and leaves some out. The profile shows 45,000 to 55,000 clones, approximately 84% of them singletons. Germline V CDR1 and CDR2: SGHRS, YFSETQ. The CDR3 runs to 16 residues. J lost 9 bases, V lost 0 bases, and 12 bases had no gene match. The receptor's source is a man aged 55-75 years with urothelial cancer. This chain joins TRBV5-1 and TRBJ2-1; 7 bases are a match to TRBD1. Here the sequenced sample was PBMCs, taken around atezolizumab (anti-PD-L1) treatment. As DNA, the CDR3 is TGCGCCAGCAGCTTGGTTTGGAAAACCGACAGGGTTGAGCAGTTCTTC. This sequence encodes CASSLVWKTDRVEQFF.